Presented here are 27 T cell receptor beta chains from one specimen sequenced in a study of CD4 T cell repertoires and nickel. TCRdb reprocessed the RT-PCR reads with MiXCR, giving one entry per CDR3 protein. The sample yields 200 to 250 distinct CDR3 sequences, around 50% seen once. The sequenced sample was CD4+ T cells from blood, not recorded whether cultured. The source of these receptors is a human donor in a nickel allergy study, with or without nickel allergy (not recorded which). It is not recorded whether this sample comes from one donor or several.

The chain joins TRBV12-3 or TRBV12-4 to TRBJ1-5; no definite D call. The V and J ends lost 3 bases and 4 bases respectively, with 13 bases between them. This CDR3 has 15 residues. The chain's CDR3 is CASSFSSEKNQPQHF. Written as DNA, the CDR3 is TGTGCCAGCAGTTTTTCCTCAGAGAAGAATCAGCCCCAGCATTTT.

The chain is built from TRBV29-1 and TRBJ2-2; D might be TRBD1 (6 bases). The CDR3 covers 15 residues. Germline V gives CDR1 SQVTM, CDR2 ANQGSEA. Trimming cost V 7 bases and J 2 bases, with 17 bases left between them. The CDR3 DNA sequence: TGCAGCGCTATTCGGCAGGGGCGCAACACCGGGGAGCTGTTTTTT. Its translation: CSAIRQGRNTGELFF.

This clonotype was detected only a few times. The V call is TRBV30, the J call TRBJ1-2; 7 bases match TRBD1. From germline, CDR1 is GTSNPN and CDR2 SVGIG (reference sequence). Unmatched junction bases numbered 11, after V lost 5 bases and J lost 5 bases. This CDR3 has 14 residues. CDR3 amino acids: CAWVPGQRRYGYTF. The CDR3 DNA is TGTGCCTGGGTACCGGGACAGCGTCGATATGGCTACACCTTC.

This clonotype was recorded a few times. The J gene is TRBJ2-1, the V gene TRBV6-1; the D is unclear. Germline assignment: CDR1 MNHNS and CDR2 SASEGT. CDR3 length: 12 amino acids. V was shortened by 2 bases and J by 7 bases, with 6 bases between the two germline ends. Written as DNA, the CDR3 is TGTGCCAGCAGTGAATTCTCAAATGAGCAGTTCTTC. It yields the protein CASSEFSNEQFF.

V usage is TRBV20-1 and J usage is TRBJ1-5; tentatively, D is TRBD1 (6 bases). This CDR3 has 13 amino acids. Germline V gives CDR1 DFQATT, CDR2 SNEGSKA (reference sequence). V was trimmed by 1 base and J by 4 bases, leaving 8 bases between them. CDR3 in amino acids: CSARVQGNQPQHF. In DNA form, the CDR3 reads TGCAGTGCTAGAGTACAGGGTAATCAGCCCCAGCATTTT.

This chain links TRBV9 with TRBJ1-6, with no clear D. Trimming pared 0 bases from V and 6 bases from J, leaving 10 bases between. This CDR3 has 15 amino acids. Germline CDR1 SGDLS, CDR2 YYNGEE. The chain's CDR3 is CASSVEAGRNSPLHF. Here the CDR3 DNA reads TGTGCCAGCAGCGTAGAGGCAGGCCGTAATTCACCCCTCCACTTT.

This clonotype occurred once. The chain carries TRBV5-1 and TRBJ2-7; D is perhaps TRBD1 (5 bases). Germline lookup yields CDR1 SGHRS and CDR2 YFSETQ. Trimming removed 5 bases at V and 2 bases at J, with 8 bases between. The CDR3 extends over 12 amino acids. The CDR3 reads CASRDTAYEQYF. CDR3 DNA: TGCGCCAGCAGGGACACCGCCTACGAGCAGTACTTC.

This chain links TRBV6-5 with TRBJ2-1, with TRBD1 matching over 9 bases. The V gene end was trimmed by 6 bases and the J gene end by 5 bases; junction bases not matched to a gene: 5. CDR1 MNHEY and CDR2 SVGAGI come from the germline V gene. The CDR3 is 14 amino acids. The chain's CDR3 is CASRRDRVNNEQFF. The DNA of the CDR3 is TGTGCCAGCAGACGGGACAGGGTTAACAATGAGCAGTTCTTC.

This chain joins TRBV7-2 and TRBJ1-5; D is uncertain. This CDR3 has 14 amino acids. Germline values: CDR1 SGHTA, CDR2 FQGNSA. V shed 1 base and J shed 0 bases, with 4 bases lying between them. CDR3: CASSLGLSNQPQHF. CDR3 nucleotides: TGTGCCAGCAGCTTAGGACTTAGCAATCAGCCCCAGCATTTT.

This clonotype was seen only a few times. V and J are TRBV18 and TRBJ1-2; the D is unclear. CDR3 length: 16 amino acids. The germline V and J ends were trimmed by 3 bases and 4 bases, with 18 bases remaining between them. CDR1 KGHSH and CDR2 LQKENI come from the germline V gene. The CDR3 loop is CASSPAEGSVFYGYTF. As DNA, the CDR3 is TGTGCCAGCTCACCTGCTGAGGGATCCGTGTTCTATGGCTACACCTTC.

By frequency in the sample, this clonotype is large. The V call is TRBV7-2, the J call TRBJ1-1; D is perhaps TRBD1 (6 bases). V shed 6 bases and J shed 2 bases, with 13 bases lying between them. Germline loops: CDR1 SGHTA, CDR2 FQGNSA. This CDR3 has 14 amino acids. CDR3 sequence (DNA): TGTGCCAGCAGTCGGGACATCCTAAACACTGAAGCTTTCTTT. As protein: CASSRDILNTEAFF.

The rearrangement uses TRBV20-1 and TRBJ1-5, with 10 bases lining up with TRBD1. The CDR3 has 14 residues. Trimming removed 6 bases from V and 7 bases from J; junction bases left unmatched: 9. Germline values: CDR1 DFQATT, CDR2 SNEGSKA (reference sequence). This CDR3 reads CSARGTGDRQPQHF. For the CDR3, the DNA is TGCAGTGCCAGGGGGACAGGGGATCGACAGCCCCAGCATTTT.

The chain uses TRBV7-2 and TRBJ2-7, with D possibly matching TRBD1 (5 bases). The CDR3 is made up of 16 amino acids. The V and J ends lost 6 bases and 7 bases respectively, with 25 bases between them. The germline CDR1 and CDR2 sequences are SGHTA and FQGNSA. CDR3 DNA sequence: TGTGCCAGCAGACAGATGGTTGGGCAGGGTCTGAAAGAGCAGTACTTC. Amino acid sequence: CASRQMVGQGLKEQYF.

The rearrangement links TRBV15 to TRBJ1-2; D ambiguous. The CDR3 has 14 amino acids. Germline V gene data show CDR1 as LNHNV and CDR2 as YYDKDF (reference sequence). V was trimmed by 1 base and J by 4 bases, leaving 10 bases between them. The CDR3 region has the DNA TGTGCCACCAGCAGAGTGGAGGGTGTCTATGGCTACACCTTC. Protein sequence: CATSRVEGVYGYTF.

This chain uses TRBV19 with TRBJ2-5; D is possibly TRBD1 (7 bases). Per germline, CDR1 LNHDA and CDR2 SQIVND (reference sequence). The CDR3 runs 15 residues. Trimming took off 3 bases at V and 7 bases at J, with 18 bases between the two ends. In nucleotides, the CDR3 is TGTGCCAGTAGTATGGGCCAGGGGGGCTTTGGGACCCAGTACTTC. Amino acids: CASSMGQGGFGTQYF.

J is TRBJ1-3 and V is TRBV7-7; D unclear. Germline values: CDR1 SSHAT, CDR2 FNYEAQ (reference sequence). This CDR3 is 13 amino acids long. V lost 5 bases, J lost 6 bases, and 11 bases lay in between. The chain's CDR3 is CASSPGGSNTIYF. The DNA for the CDR3 is TGTGCCAGCAGCCCCGGTGGCTCAAACACCATATATTTT.

This chain uses TRBV30 with TRBJ2-6, with unresolved D. This CDR3 is built from 18 residues. V was shortened by 2 bases and J by 1 base, with 18 bases between the two germline ends. Germline values: CDR1 GTSNPN, CDR2 SVGIG (reference sequence). The CDR3 nucleotides are TGTGCCTGGAGTCTGAAAGGGTCCGGAGTATCTGGGGCCAACGTCCTGACTTTC. It is translated as CAWSLKGSGVSGANVLTF.

V and J are TRBV10-3 and TRBJ2-5, with D perhaps matching TRBD1 or TRBD2 (5 bases each). V gave up 4 bases and J gave up 4 bases, with 13 bases separating them. Germline V gene lookup returns CDR1 ENHRY and CDR2 SYGVKD. This CDR3 is built from 14 residues. As DNA, the CDR3 is TGTGCCATCAGTGCCCGGGACGTCTCAGAGACCCAGTACTTC. This sequence encodes CAISARDVSETQYF.

A few counts support this clonotype. V and J are TRBV7-2 and TRBJ2-5; tentative D call: TRBD1 (5 bases). This CDR3 is built from 14 residues. Trimming took 5 bases from V and 2 from J, leaving 12 bases between them. Germline lookup yields CDR1 SGHTA and CDR2 FQGNSA. CDR3 in DNA: TGTGCCAGCAGCCGTATGGGGCAGCAAGAGACCCAGTACTTC. Amino acid sequence: CASSRMGQQETQYF.

This chain connects TRBV27 to TRBJ2-7; TRBD1 or TRBD2 may be the D gene (5 bases each). V lost 6 bases and J lost 0, with 12 bases in between. The CDR3 runs 14 residues. CDR1 is MNHEY and CDR2 is SMNVEV in the germline V gene (reference sequence). The CDR3 nucleotides are TGTGCCAGCAGAAATCGGGACGGCTCCTACGAGCAGTACTTC. Its protein product is CASRNRDGSYEQYF.

By share, this clonotype counts as hyperexpanded. The chain links TRBV27 to TRBJ1-6, with D possibly matching TRBD1 (5 bases). Germline CDR1 reads MNHEY; CDR2 reads SMNVEV (reference sequence). CDR3 length equals 16 residues. V was shortened by 4 bases and J by 0 bases, with 10 bases between the two germline ends. The CDR3 loop reads CASSWGRSSYNSPLHF. The DNA for the CDR3 is TGTGCCAGCAGTTGGGGCAGGAGCTCCTATAATTCACCCCTCCACTTT.

There are a few counts of this clonotype. The chain combines TRBV7-2 with TRBJ2-7; D may be TRBD2 (6 bases). This CDR3 has 15 amino acids. V was pared by 5 bases and J by 0 bases, with 14 bases between. CDR1 and CDR2 from the germline V gene are SGHTA and FQGNSA. CDR3 region: CASSPTPGGSYEQYF. The CDR3 DNA is TGTGCCAGCAGCCCTACCCCCGGGGGCTCCTACGAGCAGTACTTC. The full variable domain, with the rest looked up from reference TRBV7-2 and TRBJ2-7, is GAGVSQSPSNKVTEKGKDVELRCDPISGHTALYWYRQSLGQGLEFLIYFQGNSAPDKSGLPSDRFSAERTGGSVSTLTIQRTQQEDSAVYLCASSPTPGGSYEQYFGPGTRLTVT.

There are a few counts of this clonotype. The genes are TRBV4-2 and TRBJ2-1; TRBD2 is a possible D gene (6 bases). CDR1 is LGHNA, CDR2 YNFKEQ, per germline. Trimming removed 0 bases from V and 3 bases from J, with 9 bases in between. This CDR3 has 15 residues. CDR3 bases: TGTGCCAGCAGCCAAGAAGGGACTGACTACAATGAGCAGTTCTTC. This encodes CASSQEGTDYNEQFF.

The chain carries TRBV15 and TRBJ2-3; perhaps TRBD2 as D (7 bases). Between the trimmed V and J ends, which lost 2 bases and 2 bases, there was a span of 14 bases. Germline CDR1 and CDR2: LNHNV and YYDKDF (reference sequence). The CDR3 has 16 amino acids. CDR3 residues: CATSRRVGGATDTQYF. DNA for the CDR3: TGTGCCACCAGCAGAAGGGTGGGGGGGGCCACAGATACGCAGTATTTT.

This clonotype was seen more than once but under ten times. The chain joins TRBV5-1 to TRBJ1-1; 7 bases are a match to TRBD1. Trimming at V came to 4 bases and at J to 6 bases, leaving 6 bases not matched to a gene. The CDR3 length is 13 residues. The germline gives CDR1 SGHRS, CDR2 YFSETQ. CDR3 DNA sequence: TGCGCCAGCAGCCTAGAGGGGGCCGCTGAAGCTTTCTTT. It translates to CASSLEGAAEAFF.

The J gene is TRBJ2-3, the V gene TRBV7-9; possible D gene TRBD2, 6 bases. Trimming cost V 1 base and J 2 bases, with 13 bases left between them. This CDR3 contains 16 residues. Germline CDR1 is SEHNR and CDR2 is FQNEAQ (reference sequence). The CDR3: CASSLGEAGHTDTQYF. The CDR3 DNA is TGTGCCAGCAGCTTAGGCGAGGCGGGGCACACAGATACGCAGTATTTT.

The CDR3 nucleotides read TGCGCCAGCAGCGCCGGACAGTTTATCGCAGATACGCAGTATTTT. This encodes CASSAGQFIADTQYF. The chain recombines TRBV5-1 with TRBJ2-3; possible D gene TRBD1, 6 bases. The CDR3 is made up of 15 amino acids. V was shortened by 4 bases and J by 4 bases, with 16 bases between the two germline ends. CDR1 SGHRS and CDR2 YFSETQ come from the germline V gene.